The 10 T cell receptor beta chains reported below all come from one sample, sequenced in a study of blood T cell repertoires in COVID-19. TCRdb's copy holds only in-frame clones and misses some; the assay was immunoSEQ multiplex PCR. The repertoire has more than 35,000 clones, approximately 85% of them found once; the top ten carry 9% to 10%. The sequenced material came from peripheral blood. The receptors were sampled from a human donor in a cohort sampled during active COVID-19.

The chain carries TRBV6-6 and TRBJ1-1; 7 positions agree with TRBD1. Trimming cost V 7 bases and J 4 bases; bases outside gene matches: 6. Germline V gene sequence: CDR1 MNHNY, CDR2 SVGAGI (reference sequence). The CDR3 has 13 amino acids. The CDR3 protein is CASIDRVSTEAFF. DNA for the CDR3: TGTGCCAGCATAGACAGGGTGAGCACTGAAGCTTTCTTT.

The V call is TRBV6-2 or TRBV6-3, the J call TRBJ1-4; unclear D gene. Germline assignment: CDR1 MNHEY and CDR2 SVGEGT. The CDR3 is 12 residues long. V was clipped by 2 bases and J by 6 bases, with 4 bases between them. The CDR3 coding sequence is TGTGCCAGCAGTTACCCGGATGAAAAACTGTTTTTT. Encoded protein: CASSYPDEKLFF.

V is TRBV30 and J is TRBJ2-1; D call uncertain. This CDR3 contains 11 residues. The germline CDR1 and CDR2 sequences are GTSNPN and SVGIG (reference sequence). V was cut by 2 bases and J by 8 bases, with 7 bases left in between. The CDR3 loop is CAWSFLHEQFF. The DNA for the CDR3 is TGTGCCTGGAGTTTTCTCCATGAGCAGTTCTTC.

DNA of the CDR3: TGTGCCAGCAGGACTAGCGTCGAGACCCAGTACTTC. Its protein product is CASRTSVETQYF. The chain carries TRBV6-5 and TRBJ2-5; 8 nucleotides agree with TRBD2. The CDR3 length is 12 residues. Germline CDR1 is MNHEY and CDR2 is SVGAGI. The V segment lost 6 bases and the J segment 5 bases; nucleotides outside the gene matches: 2.

The chain employs TRBV5-4 and TRBJ2-1; 9 nucleotides line up with TRBD2. Trimming removed 3 bases from V and 7 bases from J; junction bases left unmatched: 11. Germline V gives CDR1 SGHNT, CDR2 YYREEE (reference sequence). There are 16 residues in the CDR3. CDR3 sequence: CASSSVGRGGRNEQFF. The CDR3 DNA follows: TGTGCCAGCAGCTCCGTGGGGCGGGGGGGCCGTAATGAGCAGTTCTTC. The full variable domain, in which reference TRBV5-4 and TRBJ2-1 provide the parts outside the CDR3, is ETGVTQSPTHLIKTRGQQVTLRCSSQSGHNTVSWYQQALGQGPQFIFQYYREEENGRGNFPPRFSGLQFPNYSSELNVNALELDDSALYLCASSSVGRGGRNEQFFGPGTRLTVL.

V is TRBV19 and J is TRBJ2-7; tentatively, D is TRBD2 (5 bases). V was trimmed by 3 bases and J by 2 bases, leaving 8 bases between them. There are 13 residues in the CDR3. Germline V lookup: CDR1 LNHDA, CDR2 SQIVND (reference sequence). Here the CDR3 reads CASSIERAYEQYF. CDR3 nucleotide sequence: TGTGCCAGTAGTATCGAGAGGGCCTACGAGCAGTACTTC.

The V and J genes are TRBV6-5 and TRBJ2-1; 9 bases line up with TRBD1. Trimming removed 7 bases from V and 1 base from J; junction bases left unmatched: 5. Germline-derived CDR1 and CDR2 are MNHEY and SVGAGI. The CDR3 has 15 residues. CDR3: CASKRGQGSYNEQFF. In nucleotides, the CDR3 is TGTGCCAGCAAGAGGGGACAGGGATCCTACAATGAGCAGTTCTTC.

This chain links TRBV29-1 with TRBJ2-3, with a tentative D call TRBD1 (6 bases). V was pared by 6 bases and J by 4 bases, with 17 bases between. The CDR3 totals 14 residues. CDR1 SQVTM and CDR2 ANQGSEA come from the germline V gene. The CDR3 region has the DNA TGCAGCGTGTCTGGACAGCCCCCCCCAGATACGCAGTATTTT. Its translation is CSVSGQPPPDTQYF.

The V gene is TRBV19, the J gene TRBJ1-4; D gene uncertain. The length of the CDR3 is 18 residues. The ends were cut back, 0 bases at V and 6 bases at J, with 20 bases in the middle. In germline, CDR1 is LNHDA, CDR2 SQIVND (reference sequence). The CDR3 DNA reads as TGTGCCAGTAGTATAGATCTCGGAGCCCAGCAAAAGTATGAAAAACTGTTTTTT. Translated: CASSIDLGAQQKYEKLFF.

This chain uses TRBV6-1 with TRBJ1-5, with TRBD1 matching 8 bases. CDR3 length: 15 residues. Per germline, CDR1 MNHNS and CDR2 SASEGT. J was trimmed by 5 bases and V by 2 bases; bases with no gene match: 5. CDR3 DNA: TGTGCCAGCAGTGAACCGGACAGGGAATATCAGCCCCAGCATTTT. It translates to CASSEPDREYQPQHF.